These 6 T cell receptor beta chains share one sample of origin, sequenced in a study of regulatory T cells in long-lasting Graves disease. Indicated time point: newly diagnosed GD, antithyroid drugs for less than 3 months. RNA isolated from PBMCs was used to make the TCR library. Relying on iRepertoire HTBI primers and Arm-PCR of CDR3 regions, the team built TCR beta libraries. Each CDR3 protein is one row after TCRdb ran MiXCR on the multiplex PCR reads. The sample yields fewer than 400,000 distinct CDR3 sequences, approximately 20% seen once. The specimen was peripheral blood mononuclear cells (PBMCs), collected at new diagnosis, from a patient treated with antithyroid drugs. The receptors stem from a female donor with Graves disease.

There are many counts of this clonotype. This chain connects TRBV11-2 to TRBJ2-7; 7 nucleotides match TRBD1. The CDR3 has 15 amino acids. Germline CDR1 is SGHAT and CDR2 is FQNNGV. The V gene end was trimmed by 3 bases and the J gene end by 0 bases; junction bases not matched to a gene: 5. The CDR3 nucleotides are TGTGCCAGCAGCTTTGTGACAGGGAGCTCCTACGAGCAGTACTTC. Residues: CASSFVTGSSYEQYF.

This clonotype was recorded many times. The chain carries TRBV2 and TRBJ2-7, with 7 positions matching TRBD2. This CDR3 has 18 amino acids. The germline V gene encodes CDR1 SNHLY and CDR2 FYNNEI. Trimming removed 0 bases from V and 4 bases from J; junction bases left unmatched: 15. CDR3 nucleotides: TGTGCCAGCAGTGAAGCGGCCCCGGGGCGGGGGAAGTTTTACGAGCAGTACTTC. As protein: CASSEAAPGRGKFYEQYF.

This clonotype was seen only a few times. The chain is built from TRBV6-1 and TRBJ2-7; D is undetermined. CDR1 MNHNS and CDR2 SASEGT come from the germline V gene. Trimming removed 10 bases from V and 6 bases from J, with 16 bases in between. The CDR3 has 12 amino acids. CDR3 sequence (DNA): TGTGCCACCGCGAGTCGTCTCGCCGAGCAGTACTTC. Protein sequence: CATASRLAEQYF.

This clonotype was counted ten times or more. The rearrangement uses TRBV20-1 and TRBJ2-5; D gene ambiguous. Germline assignment: CDR1 DFQATT and CDR2 SNEGSKA (reference sequence). The CDR3 spans 10 residues. V dropped 0 bases and J dropped 5 bases, with 1 base sitting between them. CDR3 amino acids: CSAREETQYF. CDR3 DNA sequence: TGCAGTGCTAGAGAGGAGACCCAGTACTTC.

In this sample, this clonotype turned up many times. The chain is built from TRBV24-1 and TRBJ2-1; D is perhaps TRBD1 (7 bases). Germline loops: CDR1 KGHDR, CDR2 SFDVKD. This CDR3 is 17 amino acids long. The V end lost 7 bases, the J end lost 6 bases, and 24 bases lay between the germline ends. Here the CDR3 reads CATSAQGGLEPFNEQFF. The CDR3 DNA follows: TGTGCCACCAGCGCTCAGGGGGGATTAGAACCATTCAATGAGCAGTTCTTC.

Note on this clonotype: A read error may be the cause here, since a much bigger clone is one base away. No conserved phenylalanine or tryptophan is present at the end of the CDR3, so a read error is the likely explanation. The chain combines TRBV29-1 with TRBJ1-1; 11 bases fit TRBD1. Germline trimming cut 6 bases from V and 5 bases from J; bases unmatched to any gene: 8. The length of the CDR3 is 14 residues. Germline V lookup: CDR1 SQVTM, CDR2 ANQGSEA. CDR3 nucleotides: TGCAGCGTATTGGACAGGGGGCTAGGGACTGAAGCTTTCCTT. This sequence encodes CSVLDRGLGTEAFL.